This T cell receptor (beta chain) was identified in a study of CD8 T cells in ankylosing spondylitis. This CDR3 is 13 amino acids long. The V and J ends lost 2 bases and 5 bases respectively, with 10 bases between them. The V gene's germline CDR1 is SGHRS and CDR2 YFSETQ. TCRdb used MiXCR to reprocess the 5' RACE reads, holding one entry per CDR3 protein. The table lists about 250,000 distinct CDR3 sequences, 30% to 40% of them singletons. The TCR comes from a male donor with ankylosing spondylitis or in good health (not recorded which). Sample: blood, either unsorted or a sorted T cell fraction (not recorded which). V is TRBV5-1 and J is TRBJ2-5; D is possibly TRBD1 or TRBD2 (5 bases each). The CDR3 loop reads CASSFLGTETQYF. The CDR3 nucleotides are TGCGCCAGCAGCTTCTTAGGGACGGAGACCCAGTACTTC.